This TCR beta chain emerged from a study of T cells in Graves' hyperthyroidism and ophthalmopathy. The table lists this clonotype with many counts. RNA transcripts served as the template for amplifying TCR beta CDR3 regions. Carried out on the TCR CDR3, a first-round RT-PCR used the HTBI primer set. MiXCR, applied by TCRdb to the multiplex PCR reads, yields one record per CDR3 protein. The sample has roughly 500,000 distinct CDR3 sequences, about 15% seen once. Sequenced sample: blood. This TCR came from a woman aged 25 to 39 with Graves' hyperthyroidism that later progressed to Graves' ophthalmopathy.

In DNA form, the CDR3 reads TGTGCCAGCAGCACCCGACAGGGCAATGAGCAGTTCTTC. Its protein product is CASSTRQGNEQFF. This rearrangement joins TRBV7-8 to TRBJ2-1; TRBD1 aligns across 7 bases. This CDR3 contains 13 residues. Germline V gene data show CDR1 as SGHVS and CDR2 as FQNEAQ. The trim removed 5 bases at V and 6 bases at J, leaving 4 bases unmatched.